A selection of T cell receptor beta chains follows, all from one sample in a study of shared clonotypes between healthy human individuals. The method was immunoSEQ multiplex PCR; TCRdb's version includes in-frame clones alone and lacks a portion of them. Found here are about 480,000 clones, around 74% of them singletons; the top ten hold around 13%. The sequencing sample was made of PBMCs. The receptor source for this set is a middle-aged woman in good health. Some clones in this sample may be carry-over from other donors' samples. Both conserved end residues are part of each CDR3. D genes are given only for firm matches. Some rows mark clone size as missing; the rest say once, few, many or name a class of expanded clone.

V gene,J gene,D gene,clone size,CDR3 DNA,CDR3 protein
TRBV7-2,TRBJ2-2,TRBD2,-,TGTGCCAGCAGTAGAGCCGGGACTAGCGGAACCGGGGAGCTGTTTTTT,CASSRAGTSGTGELFF
TRBV5-1,TRBJ2-3,-,-,TGCGCCAGCAGCTCGGGACCGGACTCCACAGATACGCAGTATTTT,CASSSGPDSTDTQYF
TRBV7-2,TRBJ2-1,TRBD2,-,TGTGCCAGCAGCATTAGCGGGAGTGGGTCCTACAATGAGCAGTTCTTC,CASSISGSGSYNEQFF
TRBV18,TRBJ2-7,-,once,TGTGCCAGCTCACCACGCGACAGCGCAAGTTCCGAGCAGTACTTC,CASSPRDSASSEQYF
TRBV4-1,TRBJ2-2,TRBD1,-,TGCGCCAGCAGCCAGGACTTTTCTGGGACAGGGGTCACCGGGGAGCTGTTTTTT,CASSQDFSGTGVTGELFF
TRBV11-1,TRBJ1-5,-,-,TGTGCCAGCAGCCGTGGACGGGATCAGCCCCAGCATTTT,CASSRGRDQPQHF
TRBV28,TRBJ2-4,TRBD1,-,TGTGCCAGCAGTTCCCAGGGGGCGGGAAATGCCAAAAACATTCAGTACTTC,CASSSQGAGNAKNIQYF
TRBV27,TRBJ1-5,-,-,TGTGCCAGCAGTTTACGGGCGAGCAATCAGCCCCAGCATTTT,CASSLRASNQPQHF
TRBV7-9,TRBJ2-3,-,-,TGTGCCAGCAGCTTGGACTGGGGGCCTGATACGCAGTATTTT,CASSLDWGPDTQYF
TRBV7-8,TRBJ2-1,TRBD2,-,TGTGCCAGCAGCGTAGGGATTACTAGCGGGATGCACAATGAGCAGTTCTTC,CASSVGITSGMHNEQFF
TRBV6-5,TRBJ1-1,-,-,TGTGCCAGCAGTCCCGCCGACAGGCTTGAAGCTTTCTTT,CASSPADRLEAFF
TRBV15,TRBJ1-4,TRBD1,-,TGTGCCACCAGCGGTAGGACAGGGGGCAACGAAAAACTGTTTTTT,CATSGRTGGNEKLFF
TRBV28,TRBJ1-5,TRBD1,-,TGTGCCAGCAGTGGGTACCGGGACAGTAGCAATCAGCCCCAGCATTTT,CASSGYRDSSNQPQHF
TRBV6-6,TRBJ1-3,-,-,TGTGCCAGCAGTTACGAGGGAAACACCATATATTTT,CASSYEGNTIYF
TRBV7-3,TRBJ2-3,TRBD2,-,TGTGCCAGCAGCTTAATCACAGCGGGGGAAGATACGCAGTATTTT,CASSLITAGEDTQYF
TRBV5-1,TRBJ2-1,TRBD2,few,TGCGCCAGCAGCTTTGAGGCTAGCGGGAGCTCCTACAATGAGCAGTTCTTC,CASSFEASGSSYNEQFF
TRBV18,TRBJ1-2,TRBD1,-,TGTGCCAGCTCACCACCGACAGGGACCTATGGCTACACCTTC,CASSPPTGTYGYTF
TRBV5-1,TRBJ2-5,TRBD1,-,TGCGCCAGCAGCTTTAATACTCCGGGACAGGGGGGTGAGACCCAGTACTTC,CASSFNTPGQGGETQYF
TRBV28,TRBJ1-2,TRBD1,-,TGTGCCACCACGGGACAGGGGTATGGCTACACCTTC,CATTGQGYGYTF
TRBV30,TRBJ1-6,TRBD1,-,TGTGCCTCCGGGACAGGGCTGGCGCCCCTCCACTTT,CASGTGLAPLHF
TRBV5-1,TRBJ2-7,-,many,TGCGCCAGCAGCCGAGGGGCGATTTCTACCTACGAGCAGTACTTC,CASSRGAISTYEQYF
TRBV11-2,TRBJ1-1,-,-,TGTGCCAGCAGCTTAAATCGGGGCAGGGTTCCTGAAGCTTTCTTT,CASSLNRGRVPEAFF
TRBV10-3,TRBJ2-2,-,-,TGTGCCATCAGTGAGTCGAGAGCGTCGAACACCGGGGAGCTGTTTTTT,CAISESRASNTGELFF
TRBV7-9,TRBJ2-5,-,-,TGTGCCAGCAGCCCGGCCGGAGGGGAGACCCAGTACTTC,CASSPAGGETQYF
TRBV28,TRBJ1-2,-,-,TGTGCCAGCAGAACCCCCCAGATTAACTATGGCTACACCTTC,CASRTPQINYGYTF
TRBV27,TRBJ2-2,TRBD2,-,TGTGCCAGCAGTTCCCGACTAGCGGGACGAGTGAACACCGGGGAGCTGTTTTTT,CASSSRLAGRVNTGELFF
TRBV18,TRBJ2-1,-,-,TGTGCCAGCTCACCGGTAGGGGAACAGTTCTTC,CASSPVGEQFF
TRBV27,TRBJ1-1,-,-,TGTGCCAGCAGTTTATCAGGGGGCACTGAAGCTTTCTTT,CASSLSGGTEAFF
TRBV27,TRBJ2-5,TRBD2,few,TGTGCCAGCAGTATGACTAGCGGGTGGGAGGAGACCCAGTACTTC,CASSMTSGWEETQYF